Following are 31 T cell receptor beta chains from one sample sequenced in a study of OX40 agonist ivuxolimab in advanced cancers. Clones were sequenced by immunoSEQ multiplex PCR, and TCRdb holds only the in-frame ones, with some missing. This table holds tens of thousands of clones, roughly 78% found once. Sequences were derived from CD4+ or CD8+ T cells sorted from blood, sampled in a trial of the OX40 agonist ivuxolimab. The source of these receptors is an adult with an advanced solid tumor such as melanoma, head and neck, liver or kidney cancer.

V gene TRBV7-6 combines with J gene TRBJ1-5; perhaps TRBD1 as D (5 bases). Germline V gene sequence: CDR1 SGHVS, CDR2 FNYEAQ. The CDR3 totals 13 residues. Trimming left V 2 bases short and J 7 bases short, with 9 bases between. The CDR3 coding sequence is TGTGCCAGCAGCTTACGGGAGGGGCAGCCCCAGCATTTT. It encodes CASSLREGQPQHF.

Only a few counts were recorded for this clone. The rearrangement uses TRBV9 and TRBJ2-1, with 7 bases matching TRBD2. J was trimmed by 3 bases and V by 0 bases; bases with no gene match: 3. The CDR3 contains 15 residues. Germline V gene lookup returns CDR1 SGDLS and CDR2 YYNGEE. The DNA for the CDR3 is TGTGCCAGCAGCGTAGGGTGGGAGGGCTACAATGAGCAGTTCTTC. It translates to CASSVGWEGYNEQFF.

This clone has just a few counts. The gene calls are TRBV12-5 and TRBJ1-5; 9 nucleotides agree with TRBD1. This CDR3 contains 17 residues. Germline CDR1 LGHNT, CDR2 FRNRAP. Trimming took 3 bases from V and 3 from J; bases not matched to a gene: 9. The CDR3 protein is CASGLSTGGRVNQPQHF. The CDR3, as DNA: TGTGCTAGTGGTTTATCGACAGGGGGAAGGGTCAATCAGCCCCAGCATTTT.

The chain combines TRBV5-1 with TRBJ2-1, with 12 nucleotides matching TRBD2. The V gene end was trimmed by 3 bases and the J gene end by 7 bases; junction bases not matched to a gene: 8. This CDR3 has 16 amino acids. Germline V gives CDR1 SGHRS, CDR2 YFSETQ. The CDR3 bases are TGCGCCAGCAGCTCCCTAGCGGGAGGGCCCGGGAATGAGCAGTTCTTC. It is translated as CASSSLAGGPGNEQFF.

CDR3 nucleotides: TGTGCCAGCAGTGAAGCGTCGACAGGGGGAGAGACCCAGTACTTC. Encoded protein: CASSEASTGGETQYF. V gene TRBV2 combines with J gene TRBJ2-5; 9 bases are a match to TRBD1. V shed 0 bases and J 4 bases; nucleotides not matched to a gene: 3. The length of the CDR3 is 15 residues. Looked up from germline, CDR1 is SNHLY and CDR2 is FYNNEI.

This rearrangement joins TRBV29-1 to TRBJ2-2; D may be TRBD2 (6 bases). In germline, CDR1 is SQVTM, CDR2 ANQGSEA. V was clipped by 6 bases and J by 4 bases, with 18 bases between them. The CDR3 spans 15 residues. CDR3 bases: TGCAGCGTCGGCGGAGGGAGAGTCCCCACCGGGGAGCTGTTTTTT. Protein product: CSVGGGRVPTGELFF.

This sequence joins TRBV7-8 and TRBJ1-1, with D unclear. This CDR3 comprises 13 residues. The V gene lost 4 bases and the J gene lost 4 bases, with 10 bases spanning the gap. The germline V gene encodes CDR1 SGHVS and CDR2 FQNEAQ. The DNA for the CDR3 is TGTGCCAGCAGCTCCCCCCGGGGCACTGAAGCTTTCTTT. It codes for CASSSPRGTEAFF.

The count of this clone is one. The CDR3 is CASSPQGTGTYEQYF. Here the CDR3 DNA reads TGTGCCAGCAGCCCCCAAGGGACAGGAACCTACGAGCAGTACTTC. The rearrangement links TRBV7-3 to TRBJ2-7, with 8 bases matching TRBD1. CDR3 length: 15 residues. Germline V gene sequence: CDR1 SGHTA, CDR2 FQGTGA. Losses at the gene ends were 5 bases for V and 2 bases for J; bases not matched to a gene: 8.

The rearrangement uses TRBV19 and TRBJ1-5; 7 positions match TRBD1. The germline gives CDR1 LNHDA, CDR2 SQIVND (reference sequence). J gave up 3 bases and V 8 bases, and 4 bases lay outside the gene matches. This CDR3 is built from 13 residues. This CDR3 reads CASSTGINQPQHF. In DNA form, the CDR3 reads TGTGCCAGTTCGACAGGGATCAATCAGCCCCAGCATTTT.

This clone was seen more than once but under ten times. The chain combines TRBV6-5 with TRBJ2-7, with D uncertain. Germline CDR1 MNHEY, CDR2 SVGAGI. Between the trimmed V and J ends, which lost 0 bases and 6 bases, there was a span of 15 bases. The CDR3 is made up of 15 amino acids. The CDR3: CASSYSTPSRAEQYF. The CDR3 coding sequence is TGTGCCAGCAGTTACTCAACACCCTCCCGGGCCGAGCAGTACTTC.

The J gene is TRBJ2-5, the V gene TRBV4-3; D gene unclear. The V gene's germline CDR1 is LGHNA and CDR2 YSLEER. The CDR3 has 15 amino acids. Between the trimmed V and J ends, which lost 3 bases and 3 bases, there was a span of 14 bases. CDR3 residues: CASSHGSSLKETQYF. CDR3 nucleotides: TGCGCCAGCAGCCACGGGTCCTCCCTCAAAGAGACCCAGTACTTC.

The chain couples TRBV29-1 to TRBJ2-5, with 9 bases fitting TRBD2. V shed 0 bases, J shed 7 bases, and the junction held 6 bases outside the gene matches. Germline V gene sequence: CDR1 SQVTM, CDR2 ANQGSEA. This CDR3 is 14 amino acids long. The CDR3 DNA reads TGCAGCGTTGAAGAGGGACTAGCTTTGGGGACCCAGTACTTC. This translates into CSVEEGLALGTQYF.

The CDR3 region is CASSVVQGREQYF. For the CDR3, the DNA is TGTGCCAGCAGTGTTGTTCAGGGTAGGGAGCAGTACTTC. The J gene is TRBJ2-7, the V gene TRBV6-1; D may be TRBD1 (5 bases). V lost 4 bases to trimming and J lost 7 bases, with 14 bases between them. The germline gives CDR1 MNHNS, CDR2 SASEGT. CDR3 length: 13 residues.

This clone appeared a single time. This sequence joins TRBV4-2 and TRBJ2-7; D possibly corresponds to TRBD2 (6 bases). This CDR3 has 14 amino acids. V gave up 5 bases and J gave up 4 bases, with 15 bases separating them. The V gene's germline CDR1 is LGHNA and CDR2 YNFKEQ. The chain's CDR3 is CASSLAAGRYEQYF. In nucleotides, the CDR3 is TGTGCCAGCAGCTTAGCGGCGGGACGGTACGAGCAGTACTTC.

J is TRBJ1-3 and V is TRBV6-5; D perhaps matches TRBD1 (5 bases). V gave up 2 bases and J gave up 4 bases, with 12 bases separating them. There are 15 residues in the CDR3. Germline CDR1 MNHEY, CDR2 SVGAGI. The CDR3: CASSYPPGLGNTIYF. The CDR3 nucleotides are TGTGCCAGCAGTTACCCGCCAGGGCTGGGAAACACCATATATTTT.

V and J are TRBV11-2 and TRBJ1-1, with 7 bases aligning to TRBD1. The germline V gene encodes CDR1 SGHAT and CDR2 FQNNGV. After removal of 0 bases from V and 5 bases from J, the junction contained 9 bases not matched to a gene. The CDR3 sequence is 16 residues long. The CDR3 loop is CASSLEPGQTWTEAFF. CDR3 nucleotide sequence: TGTGCCAGCAGCTTAGAACCGGGACAGACTTGGACTGAAGCTTTCTTT.

The rearrangement joins TRBV19 to TRBJ2-1; TRBD2 might be the D (6 bases). The ends were cut back, 4 bases at V and 8 bases at J, with 15 bases in the middle. The CDR3 loop spans 14 amino acids. The germline V gene has CDR1 LNHDA and CDR2 SQIVND (reference sequence). The CDR3 loop is CASSTRDFVDEQFF. The CDR3 nucleotides read TGTGCCAGTAGTACCCGGGACTTTGTGGATGAGCAGTTCTTC.

This clone was recorded a few times. The chain links TRBV27 to TRBJ2-7; 8 nucleotides line up with TRBD1. CDR1 MNHEY and CDR2 SMNVEV come from the germline V gene (reference sequence). Losses at the gene ends were 7 bases for V and 6 bases for J; bases not matched to a gene: 8. There are 13 residues in the CDR3. This chain's CDR3 is CASMRTGRSEQYF. In DNA, the CDR3 is TGTGCCAGCATGCGGACAGGGCGGAGCGAGCAGTACTTC.

The table lists this clone with a few counts. The chain has TRBV5-4 and TRBJ2-7; 7 bases agree with TRBD1. The V gene's germline CDR1 is SGHNT and CDR2 YYREEE (reference sequence). The CDR3 is 16 residues long. V trimming: 1 base; J trimming: 5 bases; junction bases outside the gene matches: 12. The CDR3 DNA reads as TGTGCCAGCAGCTTGCCGGGACAGCTGAAGGTCCACGAGCAGTACTTC. It yields the protein CASSLPGQLKVHEQYF.

The chain uses TRBV27 and TRBJ2-5; 8 bases are a match to TRBD1. There are 17 residues in the CDR3. The junction had 17 bases not matched to a gene; V was cut back by 6 bases and J by 5 bases. The germline V gene has CDR1 MNHEY and CDR2 SMNVEV (reference sequence). The CDR3 region has the DNA TGTGCCAGCAGGGCGAGTTCAGGGGGCTATTACCGGGAGACCCAGTACTTC. It codes for CASRASSGGYYRETQYF.

This chain links TRBV21-1 with TRBJ1-1; TRBD1 is the table's D call, not checked against the DNA. TRBV21-1 is listed as a pseudogene. The length of the CDR3 is 17 residues. The CDR3 region has the DNA TGTGCCAGCAGCAAAGCGCAGATATGGACAGCCCACACTGAAGCTTTCTTT. Residues: CASSKAQIWTAHTEAFF.

The CDR3 region is CASSLGSGYTEAFF. The DNA of the CDR3 is TGTGCCAGCAGCTTAGGCTCGGGCTACACTGAAGCTTTCTTT. The chain joins TRBV7-2 to TRBJ1-1; D is unresolved. The CDR3 length is 14 residues. V was shortened by 1 base and J by 3 bases, with 9 bases between the two germline ends. Germline V gives CDR1 SGHTA, CDR2 FQGNSA.

This clone was observed once. The V call is TRBV27, the J call TRBJ2-7; D might be TRBD1 (6 bases). CDR3 length: 17 residues. Between the trimmed V and J ends, which lost 5 bases and 3 bases, there was a span of 23 bases. Germline CDR1 and CDR2: MNHEY and SMNVEV (reference sequence). For the CDR3, the DNA is TGTGCCAGCAGTCCGCTCTTCAGGACAGATGGTTACTACGAGCAGTACTTC. Its protein is CASSPLFRTDGYYEQYF.

The chain uses TRBV4-1 and TRBJ2-3, with D perhaps TRBD1 or TRBD2 (5 bases each). Germline V CDR1 and CDR2: MGHRA, YSYEKL. The CDR3 length is 13 residues. V was shortened by 0 bases and J by 5 bases, with 6 bases between the two germline ends. The CDR3 DNA follows: TGCGCCAGCAGCCAAGATGGGGGAGATACGCAGTATTTT. It specifies CASSQDGGDTQYF.

This rearrangement joins TRBV5-1 to TRBJ2-7, with 9 bases aligning to TRBD1. The V gene's germline CDR1 is SGHRS and CDR2 YFSETQ. This CDR3 is 17 amino acids long. The junction had 9 bases not matched to a gene; V was cut back by 2 bases and J by 0 bases. The CDR3 protein is CASSFGTGSFLSYEQYF. The CDR3 DNA is TGCGCCAGCAGCTTCGGGACAGGGTCCTTTCTCTCCTACGAGCAGTACTTC.

The chain carries TRBV29-1 and TRBJ1-5; maybe TRBD1 (5 bases). The CDR3 is made up of 13 amino acids. The V and J ends lost 4 bases and 3 bases respectively, with 10 bases between them. Germline lookup yields CDR1 SQVTM and CDR2 ANQGSEA. This chain's CDR3 is CSVVGADNQPQHF. CDR3 DNA sequence: TGCAGCGTTGTAGGGGCTGACAATCAGCCCCAGCATTTT. Using reference TRBV29-1 and TRBJ1-5 for the parts outside the CDR3, the full variable domain is SAVISQKPSRDICQRGTSLTIQCQVDSQVTMMFWYRQQPGQSLTLIATANQGSEATYESGFVIDKFPISRPNLTFSTLTVSNMSPEDSSIYLCSVVGADNQPQHFGDGTRLSIL.

The chain employs TRBV27 and TRBJ2-7, with 8 bases aligning to TRBD2. The CDR3 consists of 14 residues. Germline CDR1 reads MNHEY; CDR2 reads SMNVEV (reference sequence). The V and J ends lost 6 bases and 2 bases, in that order; junction bases with no gene match: 6. CDR3 coding DNA: TGTGCCAGCAGGTTTAGCGGGAATGCCTACGAGCAGTACTTC. Residues: CASRFSGNAYEQYF.

The chain combines TRBV18 with TRBJ1-2, with D hard to call. CDR3 length: 18 amino acids. Germline V gives CDR1 KGHSH, CDR2 LQKENI. Trimming pared 3 bases from V and 7 bases from J, leaving 27 bases between. CDR3 in DNA: TGTGCCAGCTCACCCAACGGCCCACCCCTATACGGAACCGGTGGCTACACCTTC. It is translated as CASSPNGPPLYGTGGYTF.

This clone was found many times. The chain couples TRBV2 to TRBJ2-7; TRBD2 agrees at 7 bases. V was clipped by 4 bases and J by 0 bases; unmatched bases: 6. This CDR3 region has 15 residues. From germline, CDR1 is SNHLY and CDR2 FYNNEI. DNA for the CDR3: TGTGCCAGCAGTGGTAGCGGGTGGGCCTCCTACGAGCAGTACTTC. This encodes CASSGSGWASYEQYF.

V and J are TRBV2 and TRBJ2-4; D might be TRBD1 or TRBD2, each matching 5 bases. Germline CDR1 reads SNHLY; CDR2 reads FYNNEI. The CDR3 loop spans 14 amino acids. The V and J ends lost 3 bases and 6 bases respectively, with 12 bases between them. The chain's CDR3 is CASSETRGPNIQYF. In DNA form, the CDR3 reads TGTGCCAGCAGTGAGACGAGGGGCCCAAACATTCAGTACTTC.

The rearrangement joins TRBV19 to TRBJ2-3, with 12 bases lining up with TRBD2. V was pared by 3 bases and J by 4 bases, with 5 bases of the junction left unmatched. The CDR3 covers 16 residues. Germline V gives CDR1 LNHDA, CDR2 SQIVND (reference sequence). The CDR3 DNA reads TGTGCCAGTAGTATCCCGACTAGCGGGAGCCCAGATACGCAGTATTTT. Protein product: CASSIPTSGSPDTQYF.